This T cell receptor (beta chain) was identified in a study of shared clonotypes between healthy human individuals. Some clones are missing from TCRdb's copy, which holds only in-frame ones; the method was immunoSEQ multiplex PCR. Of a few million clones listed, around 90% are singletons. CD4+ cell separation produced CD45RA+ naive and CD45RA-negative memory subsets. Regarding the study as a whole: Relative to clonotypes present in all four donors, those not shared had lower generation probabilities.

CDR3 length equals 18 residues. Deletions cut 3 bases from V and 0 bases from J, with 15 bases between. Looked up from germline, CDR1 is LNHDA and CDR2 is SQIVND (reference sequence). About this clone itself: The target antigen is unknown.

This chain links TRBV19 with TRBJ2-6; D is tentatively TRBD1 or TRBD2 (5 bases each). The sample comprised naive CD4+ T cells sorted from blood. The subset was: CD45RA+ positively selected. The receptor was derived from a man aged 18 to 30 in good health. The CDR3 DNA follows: TGTGCCAGTAGTATCTACCCGGGACGGAACTCTGGGGCCAACGTCCTGACTTTC. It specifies CASSIYPGRNSGANVLTF.